Below are 19 T cell receptor beta chains sequenced from a single sample in a study of T-cell reconstitution after alpha-beta-depleted transplantation in children. Unique molecular identifiers featured in how the TCRbeta library was prepared. TCRdb recomputed calls from the PCR reads with MiXCR, one row per CDR3 protein. The top ten hold just under 5% of the sample, which has 750,000 to 950,000 distinct CDR3 sequences, roughly 15% seen once. The sequencing here drew on PBMCs, mostly from graft donor cells, taken 360 days after TCRalphabeta/CD19-depleted stem cell transplant. The receptors originated from a male patient between 5 and 17 years old who had a stem cell transplant for acute lymphoblastic leukemia, so the T cells may come from the graft donor.

This chain uses TRBV14 with TRBJ2-7, with TRBD1 matching over 8 bases. J gave up 6 bases and V 0 bases, and 13 bases lay outside the gene matches. Germline-derived CDR1 and CDR2 are SGHDN and FVKESK. The CDR3 has 17 amino acids. The CDR3 region is CASSQDVNRGALGEQYF. The CDR3 nucleotides are TGTGCCAGCAGCCAAGATGTTAACAGGGGGGCCCTCGGCGAGCAGTACTTC.

The chain links TRBV4-1 to TRBJ2-7; tentatively, D is TRBD2 (7 bases). Germline CDR1 is MGHRA and CDR2 is YSYEKL. The CDR3 is 16 amino acids. V lost 0 bases to trimming and J lost 2 bases, with 14 bases between them. CDR3 region: CASSQDWEGVPYEQYF. CDR3 sequence (DNA): TGCGCCAGCAGCCAAGATTGGGAGGGGGTCCCCTACGAGCAGTACTTC.

This clonotype turned up a few times. The chain has TRBV5-1 and TRBJ1-2, with D perhaps matching TRBD1 (5 bases). Germline V CDR1 and CDR2: SGHRS, YFSETQ. V dropped 1 base and J dropped 0 bases, with 13 bases sitting between them. This CDR3 is built from 16 residues. The CDR3 DNA reads TGCGCCAGCAGCTTGAAAGGGACTCAAGCTAACTATGGCTACACCTTC. Translation gives CASSLKGTQANYGYTF. Full variable domain (outside the CDR3, taken from reference TRBV5-1 and TRBJ1-2): KAGVTQTPRYLIKTRGQQVTLSCSPISGHRSVSWYQQTPGQGLQFLFEYFSETQRNKGNFPGRFSGRQFSNSRSEMNVSTLELGDSALYLCASSLKGTQANYGYTFGSGTRLTVV.

This clonotype was detected only a few times. This chain links TRBV10-3 with TRBJ1-5; TRBD1 matches at 7 bases. V trimming: 4 bases; J trimming: 7 bases; junction bases outside the gene matches: 7. Germline loops: CDR1 ENHRY, CDR2 SYGVKD. This CDR3 region has 14 residues. DNA for the CDR3: TGTGCCATCAGTGTGGGCCAGGGGGTGCAGCCCCAGCATTTT. It codes for CAISVGQGVQPQHF.

This clonotype was recorded many times. The V call is TRBV20-1, the J call TRBJ2-5; unclear D gene. Trimming cost V 4 bases and J 5 bases, with 11 bases left between them. This CDR3 comprises 12 residues. Looked up from germline, CDR1 is DFQATT and CDR2 is SNEGSKA (reference sequence). This CDR3 reads CSAMLNRETQYF. The CDR3 DNA reads as TGCAGTGCTATGCTGAATCGGGAGACCCAGTACTTC.

CDR3 protein: CASSVLAEGGTDTQYF. In nucleotides, the CDR3 is TGTGCCAGCAGCGTCTTAGCGGAGGGGGGCACAGATACGCAGTATTTT. This chain joins TRBV9 and TRBJ2-3, with D possibly called TRBD1 or TRBD2 (6 bases each). Trimming took 2 bases from V and 1 from J, leaving 14 bases between them. This CDR3 has 16 amino acids. The V gene's germline CDR1 is SGDLS and CDR2 YYNGEE.

The rearrangement uses TRBV12-3 or TRBV12-4 and TRBJ1-1; maybe TRBD1 (6 bases). This CDR3 is 13 amino acids long. The V gene lost 1 base and the J gene lost 10 bases, with 13 bases spanning the gap. CDR3 in DNA: TGTGCCAGCAGTTTAGTAGTGGCAGGGGCAGCTTTCTTT. Protein: CASSLVVAGAAFF.

This chain links TRBV7-8 with TRBJ2-1; 8 bases align to TRBD2. The ends lost 6 bases at V and 5 bases at J; junction bases unmatched: 12. This CDR3 spans 16 amino acids. Germline V CDR1 and CDR2: SGHVS, FQNEAQ. The CDR3 is CASSSHGGGRNNEQFF. The CDR3 DNA follows: TGTGCCAGCAGTTCTCACGGCGGGGGGAGAAACAATGAGCAGTTCTTC.

The chain is built from TRBV5-1 and TRBJ2-1; D is perhaps TRBD2 (5 bases). V was shortened by 0 bases and J by 9 bases, with 19 bases between the two germline ends. The CDR3 totals 16 residues. Germline loops: CDR1 SGHRS, CDR2 YFSETQ. In DNA, the CDR3 is TGCGCCAGCAGCTTGGTGGCACTAGGTGGTCGGGGTGAGCAGTTCTTC. Encoded protein: CASSLVALGGRGEQFF. The full variable domain, rest sourced from reference TRBV5-1 and TRBJ2-1, is KAGVTQTPRYLIKTRGQQVTLSCSPISGHRSVSWYQQTPGQGLQFLFEYFSETQRNKGNFPGRFSGRQFSNSRSEMNVSTLELGDSALYLCASSLVALGGRGEQFFGPGTRLTVL.

In its sample, this clonotype was seen many times. The chain is built from TRBV4-1 and TRBJ2-1, with TRBD2 identical over 9 bases. CDR1 MGHRA and CDR2 YSYEKL come from the germline V gene. The CDR3 is 17 amino acids. Trimming took 3 bases from V and 7 from J; bases not matched to a gene: 13. The CDR3 here is CASSHLRAGLALNEQFF. CDR3 in DNA: TGCGCCAGCAGCCACCTCAGGGCGGGACTAGCATTGAATGAGCAGTTCTTC.

This clonotype was seen only a few times. V gene TRBV7-2 combines with J gene TRBJ2-2; the match to TRBD1 covers 8 bases. This CDR3 comprises 14 residues. CDR1 and CDR2 from the germline V gene are SGHTA and FQGNSA. V shed 3 bases and J 6 bases; nucleotides not matched to a gene: 3. This CDR3 reads CASSFAGGAGELFF. The CDR3 DNA follows: TGTGCCAGCAGCTTCGCAGGGGGCGCCGGGGAGCTGTTTTTT.

Many counts were recorded for this clonotype. The chain couples TRBV5-5 to TRBJ2-6; 9 nucleotides match TRBD1. CDR3 length equals 18 residues. CDR1 is SGHKS and CDR2 is YYEKEE in the germline V gene (reference sequence). After removal of 7 bases from V and 3 bases from J, the junction contained 14 bases not matched to a gene. CDR3 in amino acids: CASAGQGIVINGANVLTF. The CDR3 DNA sequence: TGTGCCAGCGCCGGACAGGGGATCGTCATTAATGGGGCCAACGTCCTGACTTTC.

This clonotype was seen at least ten times. This chain connects TRBV9 to TRBJ2-7, with D perhaps matching TRBD2 (6 bases). Germline-derived CDR1 and CDR2 are SGDLS and YYNGEE. V shed 1 base and J shed 0 bases, with 11 bases lying between them. This CDR3 is built from 15 residues. CDR3 sequence reads: CASSVFSGSSYEQYF. The CDR3 DNA reads TGTGCCAGCAGCGTATTTAGCGGCAGCTCCTACGAGCAGTACTTC.

This clonotype was seen more than once but under ten times. This chain connects TRBV9 to TRBJ2-7, with 10 nucleotides matching TRBD1. CDR1 is SGDLS and CDR2 is YYNGEE in the germline V gene. V lost 0 bases to trimming and J lost 5 bases; unmatched junction nucleotides: 5. CDR3 length: 15 amino acids. This CDR3 reads CASSVAGTGDNEQYF. In nucleotides, the CDR3 is TGTGCCAGCAGCGTAGCCGGGACAGGGGACAACGAGCAGTACTTC. Full variable domain (rest looked up from reference TRBV9 and TRBJ2-7): DSGVTQTPKHLITATGQRVTLRCSPRSGDLSVYWYQQSLDQGLQFLIQYYNGEERAKGNILERFSAQQFPDLHSELNLSSLELGDSALYFCASSVAGTGDNEQYFGPGTRLTVT.

This clonotype came up many times. The rearrangement links TRBV29-1 to TRBJ2-4; the D gene is possibly TRBD1 (6 bases). Germline V gene data show CDR1 as SQVTM and CDR2 as ANQGSEA. CDR3 size: 14 residues. V lost 4 bases and J lost 0, with 10 bases in between. This CDR3 is CSVAGVGAKNIQYF. CDR3 in DNA: TGCAGCGTTGCAGGGGTGGGAGCCAAAAACATTCAGTACTTC.

This clonotype was detected ten times or more. This rearrangement joins TRBV4-1 to TRBJ2-7, with 7 bases that match TRBD1. Germline V gives CDR1 MGHRA, CDR2 YSYEKL. Trimming removed 1 base from V and 4 bases from J; junction bases left unmatched: 7. The CDR3 is made up of 15 amino acids. CDR3 DNA sequence: TGCGCCAGCAGCCAAGTCCCAGACAGGGCGTACGAGCAGTACTTC. Protein sequence: CASSQVPDRAYEQYF.

This clonotype was detected only a few times. This chain connects TRBV6-4 to TRBJ2-2; TRBD1 aligns across 10 bases. V dropped 6 bases and J dropped 0; count of bases not matched to a gene: 1. CDR1 is MRHNA, CDR2 SNTAGT, per germline. This CDR3 spans 15 amino acids. Here the CDR3 reads CASRGQGSNTGELFF. In DNA form, the CDR3 reads TGTGCCAGCAGGGGACAGGGGTCGAACACCGGGGAGCTGTTTTTT.

The chain recombines TRBV4-2 with TRBJ1-2; TRBD1 is a possible D gene (6 bases). The V and J ends lost 0 bases and 6 bases respectively, with 20 bases between them. This CDR3 has 17 residues. Looked up from germline, CDR1 is LGHNA and CDR2 is YNFKEQ. The CDR3 is CASSQDARTSGGHGYTF. The CDR3 DNA reads as TGTGCCAGCAGCCAAGATGCCCGGACCTCGGGGGGGCATGGCTACACCTTC.

This clonotype was seen more than once but under ten times. The chain links TRBV20-1 to TRBJ1-4, with a tentative D call TRBD1 (5 bases). Between the trimmed V and J ends, which lost 7 bases and 8 bases, there was a span of 14 bases. The CDR3 consists of 12 residues. CDR1 DFQATT and CDR2 SNEGSKA come from the germline V gene (reference sequence). CDR3 in amino acids: CSVRGWEEKLFF. CDR3 sequence (DNA): TGCAGTGTTAGGGGTTGGGAAGAAAAACTGTTTTTT.